The present entry profiles one TCR beta chain with its context. This clone was seen a handful of times. Its antigen has not been determined. Relative to the germline gene, one junction end is altered; a read error may explain this. Libraries came from the immunoSEQ multiplex PCR assay. Per the original workflow: A statistical classification framework was built to diagnose cytomegalovirus status from the catalog of TCR beta chain sequences. Drawn from immuneACCESS, this table holds only the in-frame rearrangements with V and J called that TCRdb kept. Clones are partly lost; checked studies trace under half to an unresolved V gene and leave the rest unexplained. The D gene and trimming were derived from the DNA, and the V and J assignments and clone size from that table. In all, the sample holds a few hundred thousand clones, and over 80% of those were seen once. The biggest ten clones account for over 11% of the sample.

The donors belonged to the validation cohort of around 130 subjects, which was separate from the roughly 670-subject first cohort. This entry is derived from a study of cytomegalovirus exposure and HLA in healthy donors (dated by TCRdb to 2017 to 2019). As for the study more broadly: According to a later analysis, the 100 to 150 validation repertoires were produced on the same platform as the 600 to 850 repertoires of the first cohort. The study aimed to test whether cataloging public T cell receptors could reveal signatures of past pathogen exposure. A separate validation cohort of over 95 different subjects was used in addition to the approximately 700-subject first cohort. To predict cytomegalovirus infection status, the study combined high-throughput TCR immunosequencing, statistical association of individual TCRs with disease status, and machine learning.

Overall results and qualifications from the work: In a later analysis, TCRs clustered in the first cohort were found to also tend to co-occur in the 120 or so validation repertoires, with 94% of cluster scores above 0. The study gave a list of roughly 150 TCR beta chains associated with cytomegalovirus. In vitro tests confirmed that a few of the cytomegalovirus-associated TCR beta chains recognize cytomegalovirus antigens. The authors suggested that the approach could potentially be generalized to other disease states and immunological phenotypes. Most TCR sequences were seen in very few donors, while some public TCRs were found in many individuals. In both the original and validation cohorts, the classifier was reported to diagnose cytomegalovirus status with high specificity and sensitivity. All 120 or so repertoires were used to score co-occurrence in the validation cohort in a later analysis, because that analysis had no HLA typing for the cohort.

The CDR1 and CDR2 encoded by the germline V gene are ENHRY and SYGVKD. Including cysteine and phenylalanine, the CDR3 has 16 amino acids. Only the CDR3 region is kept as DNA, spanning 48 bases read in frame from base 1. The sequencing input was PBMCs. This TCR derives from a woman in her thirties in good health and CMV-seropositive. The chain was built from TRBV10-3 and TRBJ2-1; TRBD1 aligns with 11 central bases. The nucleotide sequence reads TGTGCCAGCAGTTCAGAGGCGGGGACAGGGGGGGTTGAGCAGTTCTTC. Its product reads: CASSSEAGTGGVEQFF.